The clone carrying this T cell receptor (beta chain) was observed a handful of times. Using constant-segment primers, 5'RACE produced TCR alpha and TCR beta cDNA libraries carrying sample barcodes and UMIs. TCRdb used MiXCR to reprocess the 5' RACE reads, holding one entry per CDR3 protein. The sample lists some 250,000 distinct CDR3 sequences; 8% to 9.5% were seen once. The data derive from a study of T-cell memory formation after mild COVID-19. The length of the CDR3 is 16 residues. The germline gives CDR1 SGHRS, CDR2 YFSETQ. V shed 2 bases, J shed 2 bases, and the junction held 7 bases outside the gene matches.

The origin of this receptor is a man aged 18-30 years who had mild COVID-19 (a few samples of this study predate the infection). Cell type and time point are not known. The V call is TRBV5-1, the J call TRBJ2-5; 9 bases are shared with TRBD2. The sequenced material came from PBMCs or a T cell subset sorted from them (not recorded which). The CDR3 region has the DNA TGCGCCAGCAGCTTACGACTAGCGGTTCAACAAGAGACCCAGTACTTC. It is translated as CASSLRLAVQQETQYF.